The 9 T cell receptor beta chains below were found in one sample sequenced in a study of blood T cell repertoires in COVID-19. This table comes from immunoSEQ multiplex PCR, and its TCRdb copy is limited to in-frame clones, with some not included. The sample has 90,000 or so clones; 89% are singletons. The material sequenced was peripheral blood. The receptors come from a man aged 55 to 70 with COVID-19, enrolled during active disease.

The chain couples TRBV18 to TRBJ1-2; D uncertain. The CDR3 has 15 residues. Trimming pared 1 base from V and 1 base from J, leaving 10 bases between. Germline V gives CDR1 KGHSH, CDR2 LQKENI. CDR3 nucleotides: TGTGCCAGCTCACCACGGGCCGGGGATAACTATGGCTACACCTTC. Translated, it gives CASSPRAGDNYGYTF.

The rearrangement uses TRBV6-1 and TRBJ1-3, with unresolved D. This CDR3 has 18 residues. CDR1 is MNHNS and CDR2 is SASEGT in the germline V gene. V lost 0 bases and J lost 5, with 20 bases in between. CDR3 sequence: CASSEALYRLTLRNTIYF. The CDR3 nucleotides are TGTGCCAGCAGTGAAGCGCTGTATAGATTGACATTGAGAAACACCATATATTTT.

This chain links TRBV24-1 with TRBJ2-2; TRBD2 agrees at 7 bases. Per the germline V gene, CDR1 is KGHDR and CDR2 is SFDVKD. This CDR3 is built from 16 residues. The junction had 3 bases not matched to a gene; V was cut back by 3 bases and J by 0 bases. CDR3 nucleotides: TGTGCCACCAGTGATAGGGACTATGCGAACACCGGGGAGCTGTTTTTT. The encoded protein is CATSDRDYANTGELFF.

This chain uses TRBV2 with TRBJ2-4; TRBD1 aligns across 9 bases. The CDR3 spans 13 residues. In germline, CDR1 is SNHLY, CDR2 FYNNEI. The junction had 5 bases not matched to a gene; V was cut back by 8 bases and J by 6 bases. CDR3 sequence (DNA): TGTGCCAGCGGTTCGGGACAGGGAAACATTCAGTACTTC. Its translation: CASGSGQGNIQYF.

This clone was seen a handful of times. The chain uses TRBV10-3 and TRBJ2-1; TRBD2 matches at 7 bases. CDR3 length equals 17 residues. Trimming took 0 bases from V and 2 from J; bases not matched to a gene: 7. CDR1 is ENHRY and CDR2 is SYGVKD in the germline V gene. The CDR3 DNA is TGTGCCATCAGTGAGTCGGGGAGCGGGGCTCCCTACAATGAGCAGTTCTTC. Protein: CAISESGSGAPYNEQFF.

J is TRBJ2-1 and V is TRBV5-6, with D possibly matching TRBD2 (6 bases). This CDR3 contains 17 residues. Deletions cut 0 bases from V and 0 bases from J, with 13 bases between. Germline V gene sequence: CDR1 SGHDT, CDR2 YYEEEE. The CDR3 nucleotides read TGTGCCAGCAGCTTGGAGGAGGGGTCGAGCTCCTACAATGAGCAGTTCTTC. This codes for CASSLEEGSSSYNEQFF.

A single count supports this clone. This chain joins TRBV7-9 and TRBJ2-3; D not certain. The CDR3 is made up of 15 amino acids. V dropped 0 bases and J dropped 1 base, with 8 bases sitting between them. Germline V CDR1 and CDR2: SEHNR, FQNEAQ (reference sequence). Here the CDR3 reads CASSLASTGTDTQYF. For the CDR3, the DNA is TGTGCCAGCAGCTTAGCGTCCACTGGCACAGATACGCAGTATTTT. Supplemented by reference TRBV7-9 and TRBJ2-3, the full variable domain reads DTGVSQNPRHKITKRGQNVTFRCDPISEHNRLYWYRQTLGQGPEFLTYFQNEAQLEKSRLLSDRFSAERPKGSFSTLEIQRTEQGDSAMYLCASSLASTGTDTQYFGPGTRLTVL.

J is TRBJ2-1 and V is TRBV10-3; possible D gene TRBD2, 6 bases. Germline assignment: CDR1 ENHRY and CDR2 SYGVKD. V lost 7 bases and J 6 bases, leaving 13 bases between the germline ends. The CDR3 runs 13 residues. The CDR3 reads CAITNQGGNEQFF. The CDR3 DNA sequence: TGTGCCATCACGAATCAGGGAGGCAATGAGCAGTTCTTC.

This rearrangement joins TRBV2 to TRBJ1-1; D gene ambiguous. This CDR3 contains 13 residues. Deletions cut 4 bases from V and 1 base from J, with 7 bases between. CDR1 and CDR2 from the germline V gene are SNHLY and FYNNEI. The CDR3 is CASSVTPNTEAFF. The CDR3 bases are TGTGCCAGCAGTGTGACACCGAACACTGAAGCTTTCTTT.